A single sample gave rise to the 27 T cell receptor beta chains below, sequenced in a study of blood T cells in healthy people across ages. Through a sample-barcoded 5' primer and a J-beta primer mix, a second PCR was run for roughly 6 to 11 cycles. TCRdb independently ran MiXCR on the 5' RACE reads; one entry per CDR3 protein. The sample consists of about 640,000 distinct CDR3 sequences, 58% of them appearing once. The material sequenced was blood. These receptor sequences come from a man in his sixties in good health.

V is TRBV7-9 and J is TRBJ1-1, with D hard to call. V lost 4 bases and J lost 3, with 12 bases in between. The germline gives CDR1 SEHNR, CDR2 FQNEAQ (reference sequence). The CDR3 totals 14 residues. The DNA of the CDR3 is TGTGCCAGCAGCTGGGAGGGTAGAGACACTGAAGCTTTCTTT. Translated: CASSWEGRDTEAFF.

This rearrangement joins TRBV29-1 to TRBJ2-5; TRBD1 agrees at 12 bases. V was clipped by 0 bases and J by 1 base; unmatched bases: 6. The CDR3 totals 17 residues. CDR1 SQVTM and CDR2 ANQGSEA come from the germline V gene. The DNA for the CDR3 is TGCAGCGTTGAAGAGGGTCCGGGACAGGGGGCCCAAGAGACCCAGTACTTC. Protein sequence: CSVEEGPGQGAQETQYF.

For the CDR3, the DNA is TGTGCCAGTAGCCTCGATTACGGGGCCCTCGGGGAGCTGTTTTTT. Translated, it gives CASSLDYGALGELFF. This chain joins TRBV9 and TRBJ2-2; D may be TRBD1 or TRBD2 (5 bases each). With 8 bases removed from V and 7 bases from J, the gap between germline ends came to 21 bases. This CDR3 region has 15 residues. Germline CDR1 reads SGDLS; CDR2 reads YYNGEE. The whole variable domain, filled in from reference TRBV9 and TRBJ2-2, reads DSGVTQTPKHLITATGQRVTLRCSPRSGDLSVYWYQQSLDQGLQFLIQYYNGEERAKGNILERFSAQQFPDLHSELNLSSLELGDSALYFCASSLDYGALGELFFGEGSRLTVL.

The V call is TRBV4-1, the J call TRBJ1-4; D gene unclear. V shed 0 bases and J shed 5 bases, with 13 bases lying between them. The CDR3 loop spans 16 amino acids. Germline assignment: CDR1 MGHRA and CDR2 YSYEKL. The CDR3 sequence: CASSQDHPGSNEKLFF. CDR3 coding DNA: TGCGCCAGCAGCCAAGATCACCCGGGCTCGAATGAAAAACTGTTTTTT.

DNA of the CDR3: TGTGCCAGCAGCTTTTTCACCGAGGGCGAAAAACTGTTTTTT. Protein product: CASSFFTEGEKLFF. The chain employs TRBV7-9 and TRBJ1-4; no firm D call. Trimming left V 3 bases short and J 8 bases short, with 13 bases between. Germline assignment: CDR1 SEHNR and CDR2 FQNEAQ (reference sequence). The CDR3 has 14 residues.

The chain employs TRBV7-9 and TRBJ1-1; D not resolved. The germline gives CDR1 SEHNR, CDR2 FQNEAQ (reference sequence). V lost 1 base and J 6 bases, leaving 12 bases between the germline ends. CDR3 length equals 14 residues. The CDR3: CASSLVPNRPEAFF. Here the CDR3 DNA reads TGTGCCAGCAGCTTAGTACCCAACCGACCTGAAGCTTTCTTT.

V gene TRBV15 combines with J gene TRBJ2-4; maybe TRBD2 (6 bases). The J call may be in error: the DNA end matches TRBJ2-5 better. This CDR3 is 17 amino acids long. The germline V gene has CDR1 LNHNV and CDR2 YYDKDF (reference sequence). CDR3 amino acids: CATSRELPSAGQETQYF. In nucleotides, the CDR3 is TGTGCCACCAGCAGAGAGCTGCCTAGCGCAGGGCAAGAGACCCAGTACTTC.

The V and J genes are TRBV20-1 and TRBJ2-1; possibly TRBD1 for D (6 bases). Trimming removed 2 bases from V and 7 bases from J, with 12 bases in between. CDR3 length equals 13 residues. Germline V gives CDR1 DFQATT, CDR2 SNEGSKA (reference sequence). The CDR3 nucleotides are TGCAGTGCTAGAATCCCAGGACAGAATGAGCAGTTCTTC. Protein: CSARIPGQNEQFF.

V is TRBV29-1 and J is TRBJ1-2; 9 nucleotides line up with TRBD1. CDR1 SQVTM and CDR2 ANQGSEA come from the germline V gene. The CDR3 extends over 14 amino acids. J was trimmed by 7 bases and V by 0 bases; bases with no gene match: 6. The CDR3 nucleotides are TGCAGCGTTGAAGATAGGACAGGGGAGGGTGGCTACACCTTC. It translates to CSVEDRTGEGGYTF.

About this clonotype: Being one base from a much bigger clone, this may be a read error. The CDR3 DNA reads as TGCGGGCCAGGACGGGAATGGGAGACCCAGTACTTC. It specifies CGPGREWETQYF. This chain joins TRBV29-1 and TRBJ2-5, with TRBD2 as a possible D gene (5 bases). The CDR3 runs to 12 residues. CDR1 and CDR2 (germline): SQVTM, ANQGSEA.

The chain employs TRBV7-2 and TRBJ1-1; possibly TRBD1 for D (6 bases). The ends were cut back, 2 bases at V and 3 bases at J, with 10 bases in the middle. Germline V CDR1 and CDR2: SGHTA, FQGNSA. The CDR3 loop spans 14 amino acids. For the CDR3, the DNA is TGTGCCAGCAGCTTAAGGAACAGGGACACTGAAGCTTTCTTT. Protein: CASSLRNRDTEAFF. Using reference TRBV7-2 and TRBJ1-1 for the parts outside the CDR3, the full variable domain is GAGVSQSPSNKVTEKGKDVELRCDPISGHTALYWYRQSLGQGLEFLIYFQGNSAPDKSGLPSDRFSAERTGGSVSTLTIQRTQQEDSAVYLCASSLRNRDTEAFFGQGTRLTVV.

This clonotype was recorded only once. The chain couples TRBV20-1 to TRBJ1-1; D is ambiguous. Germline values: CDR1 DFQATT, CDR2 SNEGSKA (reference sequence). The CDR3 consists of 12 residues. Between the trimmed V and J ends, which lost 1 base and 10 bases, there was a span of 13 bases. The CDR3, as DNA: TGCAGTGCTAGAGCAGATAGGGTTGGAGCTTTCTTT. Its protein product is CSARADRVGAFF.

The genes are TRBV20-1 and TRBJ1-2, with TRBD1 as a possible D gene (6 bases). Germline loops: CDR1 DFQATT, CDR2 SNEGSKA (reference sequence). V was clipped by 0 bases and J by 8 bases, with 16 bases between them. The CDR3 spans 14 residues. CDR3 bases: TGCAGTGCTAGAGATCTCGCAGGGGTTGGGGGCTACACCTTC. Its protein is CSARDLAGVGGYTF.

This clonotype is a singleton in its sample. This rearrangement joins TRBV4-2 to TRBJ2-7; the match to TRBD2 covers 8 bases. The J call could be wrong; TRBJ2-5 is a better fit for the DNA end. Per the germline V gene, CDR1 is LGHNA and CDR2 is YNFKEQ. There are 16 residues in the CDR3. CDR3 region: CASSQGPAGEQETQYF. The CDR3 region has the DNA TGTGCCAGCAGCCAAGGCCCAGCGGGGGAGCAAGAGACCCAGTACTTC.

The chain recombines TRBV5-1 with TRBJ2-1; TRBD2 matches at 9 bases. CDR3 size: 15 residues. In germline, CDR1 is SGHRS, CDR2 YFSETQ. Unmatched junction bases numbered 12, after V lost 5 bases and J lost 9 bases. CDR3 sequence: CASSWGTSLSGEQFF. The CDR3 region has the DNA TGCGCCAGCAGTTGGGGGACTAGCTTAAGTGGTGAGCAGTTCTTC.

This clonotype was detected only a few times. The rearrangement joins TRBV3-1 to TRBJ1-6, with 7 bases that match TRBD1. The CDR3 length is 15 residues. In germline, CDR1 is LGHDT, CDR2 YNNKEL (reference sequence). With 4 bases clipped from V and 8 bases from J, the junction kept 8 bases outside the gene matches. CDR3: CASSRGGQRDSPLHF. The DNA for the CDR3 is TGTGCCAGCAGCCGGGGGGGACAGAGGGATTCACCCCTCCACTTT.

V usage is TRBV16 and J usage is TRBJ2-7, with D unclear. The CDR3 is 14 residues long. The V gene's germline CDR1 is KGHSY and CDR2 FQNENV. V lost 0 bases to trimming and J lost 10 bases, with 16 bases between them. The CDR3 DNA follows: TGTGCCAGCAGCCAATCAGGCAGTGCTAAGTTACAGTACTTC. Protein: CASSQSGSAKLQYF.

The chain links TRBV20-1 to TRBJ2-5, with 7 bases matching TRBD2. Gene TRBJ2-7 matches the end of the DNA better, so the J call may be wrong. There are 15 residues in the CDR3. Per the germline V gene, CDR1 is DFQATT and CDR2 is SNEGSKA (reference sequence). This CDR3 reads CSARGGGTTSYEQYF. In DNA, the CDR3 is TGCAGTGCTAGAGGGGGGGGGACGACTTCCTACGAGCAGTACTTC.

Only a few counts were recorded for this clonotype. This chain connects TRBV3-1 to TRBJ2-7; 7 bases agree with TRBD2. The V gene end was trimmed by 0 bases and the J gene end by 5 bases; junction bases not matched to a gene: 7. Germline V gives CDR1 LGHDT, CDR2 YNNKEL (reference sequence). This CDR3 region has 15 residues. CDR3 coding DNA: TGTGCCAGCAGCCAAGAATCCAGCGGGGTCGACGAGCAGTACTTC. Amino acids: CASSQESSGVDEQYF.

The rearrangement uses TRBV5-1 and TRBJ1-6, with 7 bases aligning to TRBD1. After removal of 0 bases from V and 11 bases from J, the junction contained 5 bases not matched to a gene. The CDR3 is 14 amino acids. Germline V gene sequence: CDR1 SGHRS, CDR2 YFSETQ. As DNA, the CDR3 is TGCGCCAGCAGCTTGGGACAGGGAGTTACACCCCTCCACTTT. It codes for CASSLGQGVTPLHF.

Details on this clonotype: The germline gene is not matched at one end of the junction; a read error may be the cause. This chain connects TRBV5-1 to TRBJ2-1; perhaps TRBD2 as D (7 bases). Germline assignment: CDR1 SGHRS and CDR2 YFSETQ. This CDR3 is built from 15 residues. The CDR3 loop reads CTSSFAGALADEQFF. The CDR3 DNA follows: TGCACCAGCAGCTTCGCGGGGGCACTTGCAGATGAGCAGTTCTTC.

The chain joins TRBV29-1 to TRBJ2-3; tentatively, D is TRBD2 (7 bases). V lost 8 bases and J 5 bases, leaving 17 bases between the germline ends. This CDR3 has 13 amino acids. Per germline, CDR1 SQVTM and CDR2 ANQGSEA. Written as DNA, the CDR3 is TGCAGCACGTCCCACAGGGAGGGAGATACGCAGTATTTT. Amino acid sequence: CSTSHREGDTQYF.

Comments on this clonotype: Its ends do not fully match the called genes, so a read error is possible. The V and J genes are TRBV3-1 and TRBJ2-3, with a weak D call TRBD1 (5 bases). There are 13 residues in the CDR3. Germline CDR1 reads LGHDT; CDR2 reads YNNKEL (reference sequence). The CDR3 region is CASSQESTGTQYF. In nucleotides, the CDR3 is TGTGCCAGCAGCCAAGAGTCTACAGGTACGCAGTATTTT.

This clonotype was seen ten or more times. V is TRBV9 and J is TRBJ2-3, with D uncertain. The CDR3 covers 14 residues. CDR1 is SGDLS, CDR2 YYNGEE, per germline. V was cut by 3 bases and J by 0 bases, with 8 bases left in between. Here the CDR3 DNA reads TGTGCCAGCAGCGCAGGATCTAGCACAGATACGCAGTATTTT. Amino acid sequence: CASSAGSSTDTQYF.

The genes are TRBV5-1 and TRBJ2-5, with 11 bases lining up with TRBD1. In germline, CDR1 is SGHRS, CDR2 YFSETQ. This CDR3 comprises 15 residues. V was pared by 2 bases and J by 5 bases, with 5 bases of the junction left unmatched. CDR3 in DNA: TGCGCCAGCAGCTTAGGACAGGGGGCCGACGAGACCCAGTACTTC. Translating it yields CASSLGQGADETQYF.

The chain employs TRBV9 and TRBJ1-1; no reliable D call. V was pared by 0 bases and J by 1 base, with 13 bases between. CDR3 length: 16 amino acids. Germline assignment: CDR1 SGDLS and CDR2 YYNGEE. The CDR3 loop is CASSVGRGRTNTEAFF. The CDR3, as DNA: TGTGCCAGCAGCGTAGGACGTGGCAGGACGAACACTGAAGCTTTCTTT.

This clonotype was counted at least ten times. The chain recombines TRBV7-2 with TRBJ2-1; D perhaps matches TRBD2 (6 bases). Germline assignment: CDR1 SGHTA and CDR2 FQGNSA. CDR3 length: 15 amino acids. The V gene lost 2 bases and the J gene lost 0 bases, with 8 bases spanning the gap. The CDR3 loop reads CASSLRGSSYNEQFF. In DNA form, the CDR3 reads TGTGCCAGCAGCTTACGGGGGAGCTCCTACAATGAGCAGTTCTTC.